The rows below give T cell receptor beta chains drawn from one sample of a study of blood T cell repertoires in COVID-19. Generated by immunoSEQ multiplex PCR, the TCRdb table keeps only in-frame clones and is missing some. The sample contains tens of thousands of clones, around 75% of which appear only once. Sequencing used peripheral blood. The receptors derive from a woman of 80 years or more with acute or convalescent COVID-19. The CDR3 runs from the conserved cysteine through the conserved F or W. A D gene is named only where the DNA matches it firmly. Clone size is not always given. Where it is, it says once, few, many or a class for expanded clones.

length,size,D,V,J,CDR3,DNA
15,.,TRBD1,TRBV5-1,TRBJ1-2,CASSLVGLGQGEYTF,TGCGCCAGCAGCTTGGTAGGACTGGGACAGGGCGAGTACACCTTC
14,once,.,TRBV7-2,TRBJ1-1,CASSYTASGTEAFF,TGTGCCAGCAGCTACACGGCGTCGGGCACTGAAGCTTTCTTT
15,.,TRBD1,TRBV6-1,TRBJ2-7,CASSDGTGGIWEQYF,TGTGCCAGCAGTGACGGGACAGGGGGAATCTGGGAGCAGTACTTC
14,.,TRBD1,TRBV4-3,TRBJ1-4,CASADRGGSEKLFF,TGCGCCAGCGCTGACAGGGGAGGTAGTGAAAAACTGTTTTTT
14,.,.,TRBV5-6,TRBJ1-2,CASSLGPGTYGYTF,TGTGCCAGCAGCTTGGGGCCCGGGACATACGGCTACACCTTC
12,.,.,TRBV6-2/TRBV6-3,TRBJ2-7,CASSYLIYEQYF,TGTGCCAGCAGTTATCTAATTTACGAGCAGTACTTC
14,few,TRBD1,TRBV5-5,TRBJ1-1,CASSLKGAGTEAFF,TGTGCCAGCAGCTTGAAGGGGGCCGGCACTGAAGCTTTCTTT
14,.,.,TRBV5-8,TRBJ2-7,CASSPGDGRGEQYF,TGTGCCAGCAGCCCGGGGGACGGCCGGGGGGAGCAGTACTTC
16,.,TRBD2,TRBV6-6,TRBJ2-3,CASSYSGAGGPSSQYF,TGTGCCAGCAGTTACTCTGGTGCGGGAGGGCCGAGTTCGCAGTATTTT
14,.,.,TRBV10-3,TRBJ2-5,CAISEFVGEETQYF,TGTGCCATCAGTGAGTTTGTAGGGGAAGAGACCCAGTACTTC
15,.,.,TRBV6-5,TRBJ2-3,CASSVSRVRGDTQYF,TGTGCCAGCTCCGTTTCCCGGGTCCGCGGCGATACGCAGTATTTT
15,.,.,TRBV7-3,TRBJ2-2,CASSLEQGGTGELFF,TGTGCCAGCAGCTTAGAACAGGGCGGCACCGGGGAGCTGTTTTTT
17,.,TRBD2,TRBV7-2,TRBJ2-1,CASSPQGGGLSYNEQFF,TGTGCCAGCAGCCCCCAAGGCGGGGGTCTCTCCTACAATGAGCAGTTCTTC
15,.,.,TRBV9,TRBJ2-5,CASSLFDTYQETQYF,TGTGCCAGCAGCCTCTTCGACACCTACCAAGAGACCCAGTACTTC
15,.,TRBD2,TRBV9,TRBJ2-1,CASSPRGDINNEQFF,TGTGCCAGCAGCCCGCGGGGGGACATAAACAATGAGCAGTTCTTC
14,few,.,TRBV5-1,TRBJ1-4,CASSFGGTEEKLFF,TGCGCCAGCAGCTTCGGCGGGACGGAAGAAAAACTGTTTTTT